What follows are 8 T cell receptor beta chains derived from one specimen sequenced in a study of blood T cell repertoires in COVID-19. The table came from immunoSEQ multiplex PCR; TCRdb's copy has only in-frame clones and leaves some out. Of approximately 100,000 clones in the sample, 82% were seen once. Sequencing was carried out using peripheral blood. These receptors were collected from a man aged 55 to 70 with acute or convalescent COVID-19.

This chain connects TRBV28 to TRBJ1-1; D possibly corresponds to TRBD1 (5 bases). V was trimmed by 3 bases and J by 0 bases, leaving 11 bases between them. This CDR3 has 15 amino acids. In germline, CDR1 is MDHEN, CDR2 SYDVKM. The CDR3 sequence is CASSLGGAMNTEAFF. CDR3 DNA: TGTGCCAGCAGTTTGGGGGGAGCTATGAACACTGAAGCTTTCTTT.

This chain links TRBV5-1 with TRBJ1-5; 9 nucleotides agree with TRBD1. J gave up 2 bases and V 0 bases, and 0 bases lay outside the gene matches. CDR3 length: 15 residues. Germline V gene data show CDR1 as SGHRS and CDR2 as YFSETQ. The CDR3 coding sequence is TGCGCCAGCAGCTTGGGGACAGGGGGCAATCAGCCCCAGCATTTT. This sequence encodes CASSLGTGGNQPQHF.

J is TRBJ1-4 and V is TRBV19; D ambiguous. The V gene lost 8 bases and the J gene lost 0 bases, with 13 bases spanning the gap. There are 15 residues in the CDR3. The germline gives CDR1 LNHDA, CDR2 SQIVND (reference sequence). The CDR3 here is CASGSRRATNEKLFF. The CDR3 bases are TGTGCCAGTGGGAGCCGACGCGCAACTAATGAAAAACTGTTTTTT.

The V gene is TRBV6-5, the J gene TRBJ1-1, with D unresolved. V was pared by 6 bases and J by 3 bases, with 14 bases between. CDR1 is MNHEY and CDR2 is SVGAGI in the germline V gene. The CDR3 covers 14 residues. The CDR3 reads CASSRQEPYTEAFF. The CDR3 nucleotides read TGTGCCAGCAGCCGACAAGAGCCCTACACTGAAGCTTTCTTT.

This clone has only a few counts. V usage is TRBV7-9 and J usage is TRBJ1-2; D perhaps matches TRBD1 (5 bases). CDR3 size: 15 residues. V was pared by 1 base and J by 3 bases, with 12 bases between. Germline CDR1 reads SEHNR; CDR2 reads FQNEAQ (reference sequence). CDR3: CASSLVPGEDYGYTF. The DNA for the CDR3 is TGTGCCAGCAGCTTAGTGCCGGGGGAGGACTATGGCTACACCTTC.

The chain carries TRBV10-1 and TRBJ1-5; 8 nucleotides line up with TRBD1. CDR3 length: 15 amino acids. The germline V gene encodes CDR1 WNHNN and CDR2 SYGVQD (reference sequence). J lost 4 bases, V lost 5 bases, and 7 bases had no gene match. The CDR3 bases are TGCGCCAGCAGTCTACCGGGACAGGTTAATCAGCCCCAGCATTTT. It translates to CASSLPGQVNQPQHF.

The chain recombines TRBV5-1 with TRBJ2-3; TRBD2 matches at 8 bases. The germline gives CDR1 SGHRS, CDR2 YFSETQ. V dropped 6 bases and J dropped 1; count of bases not matched to a gene: 1. This CDR3 contains 13 residues. The CDR3 sequence is CASNSGGTDTQYF. CDR3 bases: TGCGCCAGCAATAGCGGGGGCACAGATACGCAGTATTTT. The whole variable domain, filled in from reference TRBV5-1 and TRBJ2-3, reads KAGVTQTPRYLIKTRGQQVTLSCSPISGHRSVSWYQQTPGQGLQFLFEYFSETQRNKGNFPGRFSGRQFSNSRSEMNVSTLELGDSALYLCASNSGGTDTQYFGPGTRLTVL.

In its sample, this clone was seen a few times. This rearrangement joins TRBV24-1 to TRBJ2-3, with TRBD2 matching over 9 bases. The CDR3 runs to 15 residues. The germline V gene has CDR1 KGHDR and CDR2 SFDVKD. V lost 4 bases to trimming and J lost 4 bases; unmatched junction nucleotides: 5. This CDR3 reads CATSDSGLAPDTQYF. DNA for the CDR3: TGTGCCACCAGTGACTCGGGACTAGCTCCAGATACGCAGTATTTT.